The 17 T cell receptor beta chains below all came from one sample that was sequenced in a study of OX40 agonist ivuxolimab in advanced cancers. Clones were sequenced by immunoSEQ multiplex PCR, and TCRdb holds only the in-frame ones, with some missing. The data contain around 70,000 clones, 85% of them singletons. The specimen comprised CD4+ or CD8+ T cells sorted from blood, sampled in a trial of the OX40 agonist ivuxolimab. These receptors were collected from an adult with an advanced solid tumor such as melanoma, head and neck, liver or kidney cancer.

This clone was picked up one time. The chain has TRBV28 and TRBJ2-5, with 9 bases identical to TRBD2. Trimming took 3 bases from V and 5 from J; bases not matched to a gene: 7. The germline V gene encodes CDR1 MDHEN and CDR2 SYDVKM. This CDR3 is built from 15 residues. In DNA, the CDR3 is TGTGCCAGCAGTTTGGCGGGGGGGCCGCGTGAGACCCAGTACTTC. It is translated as CASSLAGGPRETQYF. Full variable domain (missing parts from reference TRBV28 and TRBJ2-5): DVKVTQSSRYLVKRTGEKVFLECVQDMDHENMFWYRQDPGLGLRLIYFSYDVKMKEKGDIPEGYSVSREKKERFSLILESASTNQTSMYLCASSLAGGPRETQYFGPGTRLLVL.

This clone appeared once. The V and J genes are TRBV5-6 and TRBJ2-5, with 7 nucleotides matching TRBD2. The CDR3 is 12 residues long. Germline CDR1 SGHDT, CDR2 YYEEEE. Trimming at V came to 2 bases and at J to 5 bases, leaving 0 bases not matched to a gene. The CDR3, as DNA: TGTGCCAGCAGCTTAGCGGGGGAGACCCAGTACTTC. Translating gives CASSLAGETQYF.

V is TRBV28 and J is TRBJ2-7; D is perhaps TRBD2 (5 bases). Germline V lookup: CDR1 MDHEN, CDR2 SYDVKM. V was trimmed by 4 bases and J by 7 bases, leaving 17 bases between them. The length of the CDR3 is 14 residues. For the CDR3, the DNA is TGTGCCAGCAGTTCGAGCATTTCATCGGGAGAGCAGTACTTC. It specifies CASSSSISSGEQYF.

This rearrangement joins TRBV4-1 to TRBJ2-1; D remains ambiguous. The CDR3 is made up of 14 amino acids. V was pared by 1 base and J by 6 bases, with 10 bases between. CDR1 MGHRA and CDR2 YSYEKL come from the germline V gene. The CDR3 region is CASSQATELNEQFF. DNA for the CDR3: TGCGCCAGCAGCCAAGCAACAGAACTCAATGAGCAGTTCTTC.

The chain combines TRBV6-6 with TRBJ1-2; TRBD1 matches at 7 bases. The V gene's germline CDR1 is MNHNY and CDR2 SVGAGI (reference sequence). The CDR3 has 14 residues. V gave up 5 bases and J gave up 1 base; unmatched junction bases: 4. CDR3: CASSPYRGNYGYTF. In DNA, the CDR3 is TGTGCCAGCAGTCCCTACAGGGGTAACTATGGCTACACCTTC.

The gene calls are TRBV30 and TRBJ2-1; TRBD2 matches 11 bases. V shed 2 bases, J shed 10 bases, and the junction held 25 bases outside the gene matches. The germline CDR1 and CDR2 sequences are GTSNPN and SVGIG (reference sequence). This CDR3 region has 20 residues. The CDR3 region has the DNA TGTGCCTGGAGTACCCCGAGTAGCGGGGGGGCCATGGCTAGTCCTCCCGAGCAGTTCTTC. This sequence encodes CAWSTPSSGGAMASPPEQFF.

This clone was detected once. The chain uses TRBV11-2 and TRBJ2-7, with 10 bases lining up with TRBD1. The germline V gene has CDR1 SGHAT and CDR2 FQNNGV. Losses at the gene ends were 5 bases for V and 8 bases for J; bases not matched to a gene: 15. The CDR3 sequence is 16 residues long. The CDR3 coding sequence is TGTGCCAGCAGCCCACACGCGACAGGGGGCACCTCAAAGCAGTACTTC. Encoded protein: CASSPHATGGTSKQYF. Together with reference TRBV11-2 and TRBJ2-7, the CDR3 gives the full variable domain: EAGVAQSPRYKIIEKRQSVAFWCNPISGHATLYWYQQILGQGPKLLIQFQNNGVVDDSQLPKDRFSAERLKGVDSTLKIQPAKLEDSAVYLCASSPHATGGTSKQYFGPGTRLTVT.

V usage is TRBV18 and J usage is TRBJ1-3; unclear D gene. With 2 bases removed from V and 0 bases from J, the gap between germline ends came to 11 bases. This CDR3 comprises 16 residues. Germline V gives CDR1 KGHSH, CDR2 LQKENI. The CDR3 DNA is TGTGCCAGCTCACCAACTTCCGTACTCTCTGGAAACACCATATATTTT. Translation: CASSPTSVLSGNTIYF.

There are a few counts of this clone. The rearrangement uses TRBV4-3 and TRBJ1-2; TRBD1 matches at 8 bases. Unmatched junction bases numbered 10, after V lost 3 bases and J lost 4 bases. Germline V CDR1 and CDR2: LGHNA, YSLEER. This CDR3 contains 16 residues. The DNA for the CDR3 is TGCGCCAGCAGCCAGACCTATGGGACAGGAGCCTATGGCTACACCTTC. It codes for CASSQTYGTGAYGYTF.

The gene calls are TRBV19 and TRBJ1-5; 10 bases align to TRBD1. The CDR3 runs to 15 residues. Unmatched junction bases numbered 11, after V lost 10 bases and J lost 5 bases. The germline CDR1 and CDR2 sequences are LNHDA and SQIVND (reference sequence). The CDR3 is CATLPGTGAYQPQHF. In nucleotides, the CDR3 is TGTGCCACCCTCCCCGGGACAGGGGCCTATCAGCCCCAGCATTTT.

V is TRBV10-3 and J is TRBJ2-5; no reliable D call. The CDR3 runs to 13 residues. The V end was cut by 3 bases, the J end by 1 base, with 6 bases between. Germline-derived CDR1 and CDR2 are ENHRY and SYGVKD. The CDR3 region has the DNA TGTGCCATCAGTGATCAGCCCCAAGAGACCCAGTACTTC. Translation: CAISDQPQETQYF.

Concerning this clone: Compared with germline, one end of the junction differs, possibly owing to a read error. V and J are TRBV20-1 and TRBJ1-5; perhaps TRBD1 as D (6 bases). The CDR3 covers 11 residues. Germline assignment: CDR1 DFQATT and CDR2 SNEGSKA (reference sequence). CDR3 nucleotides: TGCAGTGCCGGCGCGACCCAGGGGAGGGTGTTT. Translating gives CSAGATQGRVF.

The CDR3 DNA follows: TGTGCCAGCAGTTTAAGGTTTGAGGGGGGCAATCAGCCCCAGCATTTT. Translating gives CASSLRFEGGNQPQHF. This chain joins TRBV28 and TRBJ1-5, with D possibly being TRBD1 (6 bases). This CDR3 is built from 16 residues. Trimming stripped 2 bases from V and 2 bases from J, with 13 bases between. CDR1 and CDR2 from the germline V gene are MDHEN and SYDVKM. Full variable domain (rest looked up from reference TRBV28 and TRBJ1-5): DVKVTQSSRYLVKRTGEKVFLECVQDMDHENMFWYRQDPGLGLRLIYFSYDVKMKEKGDIPEGYSVSREKKERFSLILESASTNQTSMYLCASSLRFEGGNQPQHFGDGTRLSIL.

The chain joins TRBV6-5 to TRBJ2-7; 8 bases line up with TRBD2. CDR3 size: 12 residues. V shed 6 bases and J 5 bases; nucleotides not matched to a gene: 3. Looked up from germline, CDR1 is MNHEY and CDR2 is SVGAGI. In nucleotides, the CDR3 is TGTGCCAGCAGCTTAGCGGGGAACGAGCAGTACTTC. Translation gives CASSLAGNEQYF.

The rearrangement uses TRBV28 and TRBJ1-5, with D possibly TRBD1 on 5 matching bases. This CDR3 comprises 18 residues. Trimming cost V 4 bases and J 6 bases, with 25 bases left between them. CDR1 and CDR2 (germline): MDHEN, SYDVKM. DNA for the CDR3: TGTGCCAGCAGTTCCTTTCTCGAGTGGGAGACAGAGGGTCAGCCCCAGCATTTT. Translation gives CASSSFLEWETEGQPQHF.

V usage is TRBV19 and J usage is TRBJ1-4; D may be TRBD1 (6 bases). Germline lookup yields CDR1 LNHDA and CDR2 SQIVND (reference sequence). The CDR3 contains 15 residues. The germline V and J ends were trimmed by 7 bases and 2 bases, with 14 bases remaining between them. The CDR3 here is CASKGGGVTNEKLFF. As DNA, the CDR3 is TGTGCCAGTAAAGGGGGAGGAGTGACTAATGAAAAACTGTTTTTT.

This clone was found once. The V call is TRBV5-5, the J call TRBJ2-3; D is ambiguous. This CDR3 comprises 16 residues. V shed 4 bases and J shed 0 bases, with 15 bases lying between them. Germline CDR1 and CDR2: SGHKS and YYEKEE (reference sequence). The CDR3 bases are TGTGCCAGCAGCCTGGGTTTTTTTCCTAGCACAGATACGCAGTATTTT. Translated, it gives CASSLGFFPSTDTQYF.